The clone carrying this T cell receptor (beta chain) was recorded a few times. Its antigen remains unidentified. Constant-region reverse primers amplified full-length variable regions, followed by semi-nested Nested Universal Primer A PCR. From the 5' RACE reads, TCRdb called clonotypes with MiXCR, one entry per CDR3 protein. The data hold over 55,000 distinct CDR3 sequences, with 25% to 30% observed a single time. This CDR3 is 16 amino acids long. The V and J ends lost 1 base and 2 bases, in that order; junction bases with no gene match: 6. Germline V gives CDR1 SGHTA, CDR2 FQGNSA. General study results and limits: Tumor memory CD4+ T cell TCR gene usage clustered with blood and lymph node memory CD4+ cells and lymph node naive CD4+ cells. Tumor-infiltrating Treg TCR alpha and beta sequences overlapped most with tumor naive CD4+ T cells, then blood naive.

The rearrangement joins TRBV7-2 to TRBJ2-5; 8 nucleotides agree with TRBD2. Sequenced: tumor-infiltrating memory CD4+ T cells sorted from the breast tumor. Subset defined: memory CD4+ T cells, CD4+CD45RO+CD25-. This sequence was found in a female donor with breast cancer. The CDR3 DNA follows: TGTGCCAGCAGCTTAGGACTAGCGAGATCTCAAGAGACCCAGTACTTC. Its protein is CASSLGLARSQETQYF.